This T cell receptor beta chain is from a study of blood T cell repertoires in COVID-19 (dated by TCRdb to between 2020 and 2021). Some background on the complete study: Collaborator samples came from the United States, Italy and Spain and covered acute and convalescent phases of COVID-19. The material from the prospective study consisted of cDNA or gDNA derived from T cells, B-cell-depleted T cells, or PBMCs. Deeply sampled blood TCRbeta repertoires from subjects exposed to, actively infected with, or recovered from COVID-19 were included in the dataset. The repertoires were made available in a free public database intended to serve as a resource for research on the immune response to SARS-CoV-2. The samples were drawn from two sources: the first 160 participants of the ongoing ImmuneRACE study, and 1,000 to 1,500 subjects contributed by 6 global collaborators. Nearly every sample came with metadata listing a de-identified subject ID, COVID-19 status, age in years and sex. Where available, HLA class I and class II types were taken from metadata supplied by the sample provider and were not determined by assay-based typing. The research as a whole found: How much clinical and demographic metadata was included differed by source and by participant, and the metadata was provided uncurated.

The germline V gene encodes CDR1 SEHNR and CDR2 FQNEAQ (reference sequence). The CDR3 spans 16 residues, from the cysteine through the phenylalanine. Kept here is only the CDR3 DNA, which spans 48 bases and is read in frame from base 1. Relative to germline, V is missing 1 base and J is missing 6 bases, with 7 bases of the junction outside any gene match. Whole blood was collected in K2EDTA tubes by collaborating institutions according to the institutions' own protocols. For TCRbeta analysis, collaborators shipped samples as frozen whole blood, isolated PBMCs, or DNA extracted from either of those sample types. In the case of this clone: What antigen it recognizes has not been identified. No base quality values were provided; no much bigger clone lies one nucleotide off.

The immunoSEQ Assay, a bias-controlled multiplex PCR, was used to amplify TCRbeta CDR3 regions from genomic DNA. The authors' analysis ran thus. Nucleated cell counts per sample were estimated from amplification of reference gene primers within the assay. To quantify the absolute abundance of each unique TCRbeta CDR3 rearrangement, sequence reads were collapsed and filtered. For each sample, productive Simpson clonality was calculated by taking the square root of Simpson's diversity index across productive rearrangements. This immuneACCESS table, as held by TCRdb, lists in-frame sequences with V and J called but not all clones. Of the missing ones, under half trace to an unresolved V gene in checked studies; the others have no known cause. D and trimming were read from the DNA, whereas the V and J calls and clone size are those reported in that table. This sample lists about 60,000 clones; 82% were detected once. The ten biggest clones cover approximately 7.7% of the sample.

The V and J segments used are TRBV7-9 and TRBJ2-3, with 10 bases aligning to TRBD2. Source material: peripheral blood. This receptor was taken from a woman older than 75 with acute or convalescent COVID-19. The CDR3 region has the sequence CASSLGLAGATDTQYF. The sequenced DNA: TGTGCCAGCAGCTTAGGCCTAGCGGGAGCGACTGATACGCAGTATTTT.